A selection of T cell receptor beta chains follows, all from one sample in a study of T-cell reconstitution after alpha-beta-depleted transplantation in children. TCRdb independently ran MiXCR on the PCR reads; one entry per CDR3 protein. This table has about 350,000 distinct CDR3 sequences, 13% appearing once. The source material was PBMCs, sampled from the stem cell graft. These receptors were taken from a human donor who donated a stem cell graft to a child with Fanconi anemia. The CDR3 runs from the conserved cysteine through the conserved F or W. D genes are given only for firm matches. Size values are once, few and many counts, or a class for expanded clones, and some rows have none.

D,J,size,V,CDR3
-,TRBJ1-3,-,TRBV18,CASSPLSQDAGNTIYF
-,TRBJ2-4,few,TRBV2,CASSDRANIQYF
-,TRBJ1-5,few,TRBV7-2,CASSLGVQPQHF
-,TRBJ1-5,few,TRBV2,CASSAGRGNQPQHF
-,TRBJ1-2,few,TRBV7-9,CASSLSLIMPYGYTF
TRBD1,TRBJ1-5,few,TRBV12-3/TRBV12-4,CASTRDRDSNQPQHF
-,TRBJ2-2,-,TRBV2,CASSEVRGPTGELFF
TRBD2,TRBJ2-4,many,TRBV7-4,CASSFPGLNLRNIQYF
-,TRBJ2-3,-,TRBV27,CASSLYHPESADTQYF
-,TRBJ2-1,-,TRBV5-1,CASTRTALTFGEQFF
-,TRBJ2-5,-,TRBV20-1,CSARDGAATYQETQYF
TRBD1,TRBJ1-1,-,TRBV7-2,CASNGQGGTEAFF
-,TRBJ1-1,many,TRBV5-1,CASSLEGGGGPEAFF
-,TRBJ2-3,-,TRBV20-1,CSARENTDTQYF
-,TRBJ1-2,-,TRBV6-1,CASSISRGANYGYTF
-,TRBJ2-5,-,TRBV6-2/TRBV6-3,CASSAGAQETQYF
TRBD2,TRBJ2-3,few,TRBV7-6,CASSLGFGGELDTQYF
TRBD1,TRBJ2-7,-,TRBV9,CASSPRGTGAYEQYF
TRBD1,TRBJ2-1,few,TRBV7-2,CASSLIGTGGNEQFF